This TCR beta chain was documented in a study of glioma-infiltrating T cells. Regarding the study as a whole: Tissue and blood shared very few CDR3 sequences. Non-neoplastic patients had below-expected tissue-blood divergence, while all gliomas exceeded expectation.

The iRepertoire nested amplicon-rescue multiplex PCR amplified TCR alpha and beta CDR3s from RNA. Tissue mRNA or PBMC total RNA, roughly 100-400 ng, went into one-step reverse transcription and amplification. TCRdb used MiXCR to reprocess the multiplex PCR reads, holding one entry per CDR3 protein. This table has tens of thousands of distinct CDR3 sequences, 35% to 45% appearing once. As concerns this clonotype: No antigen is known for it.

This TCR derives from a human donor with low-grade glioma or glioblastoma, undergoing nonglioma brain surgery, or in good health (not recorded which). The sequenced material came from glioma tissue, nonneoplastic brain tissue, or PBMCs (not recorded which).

CDR3 in DNA: TGTGACACGAACGCGGGGGGGTCGGCAGGGGCCAACGTCCTGACTTTC. The encoded protein is CDTNAGGSAGANVLTF. The chain carries TRBV27 and TRBJ2-6, with 9 nucleotides matching TRBD2. The CDR3 is made up of 16 amino acids. Germline lookup yields CDR1 MNHEY and CDR2 SMNVEV (reference sequence).